Listed here is a single TCR beta chain. Its antigen is as yet unknown. PCR amplification relied on 60 Vbeta primers (plus 13 Jbeta primers). The protocol was immunoSEQ multiplex PCR, while the TCRdb copy is restricted to in-frame clones and leaves out a portion. The sample holds some 170,000 clones; around four fifths are singletons and the top ten take 1.5% to 2%. The source of the sample is a study of cytomegalovirus exposure and HLA in healthy donors. The study's findings and limits: Previously analyzed data showed that most TCR beta V segments were productive at a frequency of about 87% or about 30%. Accurate HLA-A and HLA-B prediction from TCR beta sequences was reported for most subjects. The authors later found TCR association rates varying by HLA locus, with DRB1 most and HLA-C fewest.

The CDR3 contains 14 residues. Germline-derived CDR1 and CDR2 are SGHRS and YFSETQ. V was clipped by 0 bases and J by 8 bases, with 12 bases between them. The V call is TRBV5-1, the J call TRBJ1-5; no clear D gene. This clonotype was obtained from a woman aged 18-30 years in good health and CMV-seronegative. Sample: PBMCs. The CDR3 bases are TGCGCCAGCAGCTTGGGGGGTTCGAGGGAGCCCCAGCATTTT. Residues: CASSLGGSREPQHF.